Included here is one T cell receptor beta chain sequence, with context. No antigen is known for it. V lost 0 bases to trimming and J lost 2 bases; unmatched junction nucleotides: 6. Germline CDR1 DFQATT, CDR2 SNEGSKA (reference sequence). The CDR3 runs to 15 residues. The sample is drawn from a study of regulatory T cells in long-lasting Graves disease. Study-wide background: Over-5-year antithyroid drug use with positive TSH receptor antibodies defined persistent Graves' disease in the study.

The time point: persistent/refractory GD, antithyroid drugs over 5 years with positive TRAb. From RNA extracted from PBMCs, the TCR library was made. In this cohort, patients came from an endocrinology department located in Xi'an, China. Building of the TCR beta libraries involved iRepertoire HTBI primers and Arm-PCR of CDR3 regions. MiXCR, run by TCRdb on the multiplex PCR reads, gives a single entry per CDR3 protein. The data hold a few hundred thousand distinct CDR3 sequences, with about a quarter observed a single time. Study results and limitations: Sharing of public clonotypes was greater in persistent patients (roughly 2,900) than in new patients (roughly 1,000). Persistent disease preferred TRBV28, TRBJ1-2 and TRBJ2-5.

The chain employs TRBV20-1 and TRBJ2-7; 8 nucleotides match TRBD1. The TCR was taken from a female donor with Graves disease. The sample was peripheral blood mononuclear cells (PBMCs), taken when the disease was refractory, from a patient treated with antithyroid drugs. The CDR3 DNA follows: TGCAGTGCTAGAGATCCGGGACAGGCCACCTACGAGCAGTACTTC. Translating gives CSARDPGQATYEQYF.